These 15 T cell receptor beta chains were sequenced from one sample in a study of cytomegalovirus exposure and HLA in healthy donors. TCRdb's table, derived via immunoSEQ multiplex PCR, lists solely in-frame clones and lacks some. This sample has 55,000 to 80,000 clones, with roughly 94% found just once. Source material: PBMCs. The receptors were sampled from a woman between 18 and 29 years old in good health and CMV-seropositive.

This clone was observed once. This chain connects TRBV5-1 to TRBJ2-7, with 7 bases that match TRBD1. The CDR3 is 14 amino acids. Trimming took 0 bases from V and 5 from J; bases not matched to a gene: 5. Germline V gene lookup returns CDR1 SGHRS and CDR2 YFSETQ. CDR3 bases: TGCGCCAGCAGCTTGGAGGGACAGTGGGACGAGCAGTACTTC. Translated: CASSLEGQWDEQYF. Drawing the rest from reference TRBV5-1 and TRBJ2-7, the complete variable domain is KAGVTQTPRYLIKTRGQQVTLSCSPISGHRSVSWYQQTPGQGLQFLFEYFSETQRNKGNFPGRFSGRQFSNSRSEMNVSTLELGDSALYLCASSLEGQWDEQYFGPGTRLTVT.

The rearrangement uses TRBV10-1 and TRBJ2-7; 9 nucleotides agree with TRBD2. Germline V CDR1 and CDR2: WNHNN, SYGVQD (reference sequence). This CDR3 spans 13 amino acids. J gave up 6 bases and V 7 bases, and 7 bases lay outside the gene matches. The CDR3 DNA reads as TGCGCCAGCAATGCGAGAGCGGGAGGCGAGCAGTACTTC. Translated, it gives CASNARAGGEQYF.

This clone was observed once. The V gene is TRBV5-8, the J gene TRBJ1-5, with D perhaps matching TRBD1 (6 bases). Germline V gene data show CDR1 as SGHTS and CDR2 as YDEGEE. The CDR3 extends over 15 amino acids. Deletions cut 0 bases from V and 6 bases from J, with 13 bases between. The CDR3: CASSLVGGLVQPQHF. In nucleotides, the CDR3 is TGTGCCAGCAGCTTGGTAGGGGGATTGGTTCAGCCCCAGCATTTT.

The J gene is TRBJ2-2, the V gene TRBV5-8; 8 nucleotides align to TRBD1. The CDR3 loop spans 17 amino acids. V was pared by 3 bases and J by 0 bases, with 7 bases of the junction left unmatched. Germline V gene data show CDR1 as SGHTS and CDR2 as YDEGEE. The CDR3 region is CASSSYRQGSNTGELFF. Written as DNA, the CDR3 is TGTGCCAGCAGCTCCTACCGACAGGGGTCGAACACCGGGGAGCTGTTTTTT.

This clone turned up a few times. V is TRBV6-1 and J is TRBJ2-7; D gene uncertain. CDR3 size: 12 residues. Looked up from germline, CDR1 is MNHNS and CDR2 is SASEGT. Trimming cost V 8 bases and J 0 bases, with 8 bases left between them. The CDR3 region is CASVPSSYEQYF. Here the CDR3 DNA reads TGTGCCAGCGTCCCCAGCTCCTACGAGCAGTACTTC.

Only one count was recorded for this clone. J is TRBJ1-5 and V is TRBV7-2, with D possibly matching TRBD1 (6 bases). The CDR3 contains 15 residues. The V gene lost 5 bases and the J gene lost 3 bases, with 14 bases spanning the gap. Germline CDR1 SGHTA, CDR2 FQGNSA. CDR3 sequence (DNA): TGTGCCAGCAGCATCTCTACAGGGAACAATCAGCCCCAGCATTTT. This gives the protein CASSISTGNNQPQHF. The complete variable domain, with remaining parts taken from reference TRBV7-2 and TRBJ1-5, reads GAGVSQSPSNKVTEKGKDVELRCDPISGHTALYWYRQSLGQGLEFLIYFQGNSAPDKSGLPSDRFSAERTGGSVSTLTIQRTQQEDSAVYLCASSISTGNNQPQHFGDGTRLSIL.

The chain recombines TRBV6-6 with TRBJ1-5; D is perhaps TRBD1 (5 bases). Germline loops: CDR1 MNHNY, CDR2 SVGAGI (reference sequence). The CDR3 consists of 15 residues. The V and J ends lost 7 bases and 4 bases respectively, with 17 bases between them. The CDR3 DNA is TGTGCCAGCACCATTCAGACAGTTTTTAATCAGCCCCAGCATTTT. Its protein product is CASTIQTVFNQPQHF.

The CDR3 region has the DNA TGTGCCAGCAGCTTGACTAGCGGGGGAAATGAGCAGTTCTTC. Translating gives CASSLTSGGNEQFF. The chain is built from TRBV11-3 and TRBJ2-1, with 12 nucleotides matching TRBD2. V dropped 3 bases and J dropped 7; count of bases not matched to a gene: 1. Germline V CDR1 and CDR2: SGHNT, YENEEA. This CDR3 has 14 residues.

The gene calls are TRBV5-1 and TRBJ2-7; possibly TRBD2 for D (7 bases). The V end was cut by 6 bases, the J end by 2 bases, with 15 bases between. CDR3 length equals 14 residues. Per the germline V gene, CDR1 is SGHRS and CDR2 is YFSETQ. CDR3 sequence reads: CASKRGDTAYEQYF. In nucleotides, the CDR3 is TGCGCCAGCAAACGGGGGGACACCGCCTACGAGCAGTACTTC.

The CDR3 sequence: CASTDLAGGNEQFF. CDR3 nucleotide sequence: TGCGCCAGCACGGATCTAGCGGGAGGGAATGAGCAGTTCTTC. V usage is TRBV5-1 and J usage is TRBJ2-1; 12 nucleotides align to TRBD2. The CDR3 length is 14 residues. Unmatched junction bases numbered 5, after V lost 6 bases and J lost 7 bases. The germline gives CDR1 SGHRS, CDR2 YFSETQ.

This chain connects TRBV29-1 to TRBJ2-7; maybe TRBD1 (5 bases). The CDR3 loop spans 14 amino acids. CDR1 is SQVTM and CDR2 is ANQGSEA in the germline V gene. Trimming pared 8 bases from V and 1 base from J, leaving 18 bases between. As DNA, the CDR3 is TGCAGCATGAAGATGGCAGGGAAATCCTACGAGCAGTACTTC. This gives the protein CSMKMAGKSYEQYF.

This chain joins TRBV5-1 and TRBJ2-5, with D tentatively TRBD2 (7 bases). The CDR3 runs 16 residues. Germline V gene data show CDR1 as SGHRS and CDR2 as YFSETQ. The V and J ends lost 2 bases and 7 bases respectively, with 21 bases between them. The CDR3 DNA reads TGCGCCAGCAGCTTCCGGGGCGGGGGCGTTCAGGGGACCCAGTACTTC. This codes for CASSFRGGGVQGTQYF.

This chain uses TRBV28 with TRBJ2-7; D is perhaps TRBD1 (7 bases). The CDR3 runs 15 residues. CDR1 is MDHEN and CDR2 is SYDVKM in the germline V gene. The V gene lost 6 bases and the J gene lost 5 bases, with 20 bases spanning the gap. This chain's CDR3 is CASRSLRSRGDEQYF. The CDR3 nucleotides read TGTGCCAGCAGGTCCCTAAGATCCAGGGGGGACGAGCAGTACTTC.

The genes are TRBV2 and TRBJ2-1; maybe TRBD2 (5 bases). Germline lookup yields CDR1 SNHLY and CDR2 FYNNEI. This CDR3 contains 15 residues. The V end lost 5 bases, the J end lost 0 bases, and 11 bases lay between the germline ends. CDR3 bases: TGTGCCAGCAGTTCCAGCGGAAGCTCCTACAATGAGCAGTTCTTC. Amino acid sequence: CASSSSGSSYNEQFF.

This chain joins TRBV7-2 and TRBJ2-2; D may be TRBD1 (6 bases). The germline gives CDR1 SGHTA, CDR2 FQGNSA. V lost 5 bases and J lost 0, with 10 bases in between. The CDR3 loop spans 15 amino acids. Here the CDR3 DNA reads TGTGCCAGCAGCGCACAGGGACCGAACACCGGGGAGCTGTTTTTT. It yields the protein CASSAQGPNTGELFF.